The 9 T cell receptor beta chains below were found in one sample sequenced in a study of shared clonotypes between healthy human individuals. Libraries were prepared by immunoSEQ multiplex PCR; TCRdb keeps only in-frame clonotypes and omits some of them. The sample includes a few hundred thousand clones, roughly 79% of them seen just once. Sequenced: PBMCs. These receptors were obtained from a middle-aged woman in good health. Some clones in this sample may be carry-over from other donors' samples.

On this clone: The sample has other DNA sequences that encode this CDR3 too. This chain links TRBV2 with TRBJ1-3; no clear D gene. Deletions cut 9 bases from V and 7 bases from J, with 19 bases between. CDR3 length: 14 residues. The germline gives CDR1 SNHLY, CDR2 FYNNEI. The CDR3 coding sequence is TGTGCCAGTAGCCTCCGAGGCGAGAGGAACACCATATATTTT. Translation gives CASSLRGERNTIYF.

The chain recombines TRBV25-1 with TRBJ1-2; D ambiguous. Trimming pared 1 base from V and 11 bases from J, leaving 11 bases between. The CDR3 spans 12 residues. Germline V gives CDR1 MGHDK, CDR2 SYGVNS. The CDR3 region is CASSEFGRDYTF. DNA of the CDR3: TGTGCCAGCAGTGAATTCGGACGTGATTACACCTTC.

This clone turned up a few times. The V call is TRBV29-1, the J call TRBJ2-1; 9 nucleotides agree with TRBD1. V lost 7 bases and J lost 10; bases outside the gene matches: 11. This CDR3 spans 13 amino acids. CDR1 is SQVTM, CDR2 ANQGSEA, per germline. The CDR3, as DNA: TGCAGCGGGGCCGTAACAGGGGGCAGGGAGCAGTTCTTC. This codes for CSGAVTGGREQFF.

The count of this clone is one. The chain employs TRBV6-5 and TRBJ2-7; no reliable D call. Deletions cut 7 bases from V and 3 bases from J, with 7 bases between. The CDR3 extends over 11 amino acids. CDR1 is MNHEY and CDR2 is SVGAGI in the germline V gene. The CDR3 DNA reads TGTGCCAGCAAGCATTTCTACGAGCAGTACTTC. Translation: CASKHFYEQYF.

Note on this clone: This specimen includes other DNA sequences encoding the same CDR3. The chain employs TRBV10-3 and TRBJ2-2; D possibly matches TRBD1 or TRBD2 (5 bases each). V was trimmed by 0 bases and J by 6 bases, leaving 8 bases between them. Germline CDR1 is ENHRY and CDR2 is SYGVKD. The CDR3 extends over 14 amino acids. The CDR3 DNA reads TGTGCCATCAGTGAGTCACTAGGGGCCGGGGAGCTGTTTTTT. Protein product: CAISESLGAGELFF.

The V and J genes are TRBV7-2 and TRBJ2-1; the D is unclear. V dropped 3 bases and J dropped 8 bases, with 11 bases sitting between them. CDR1 SGHTA and CDR2 FQGNSA come from the germline V gene. The CDR3 runs to 13 residues. The CDR3 DNA reads TGTGCCAGCAGCTTCCTAACATTCGATGAGCAGTTCTTC. Protein: CASSFLTFDEQFF.

This chain joins TRBV18 and TRBJ1-1; possible D gene TRBD1, 5 bases. Trimming left V 3 bases short and J 1 base short, with 12 bases between. The CDR3 covers 15 residues. The germline V gene encodes CDR1 KGHSH and CDR2 LQKENI. The CDR3, as DNA: TGTGCCAGCTCACCGGGACCCCCGGCGAACACTGAAGCTTTCTTT. Protein product: CASSPGPPANTEAFF.

This clone was counted once. An end of the junction does not agree with germline; a read error may underlie this. This chain uses TRBV28 with TRBJ2-5; 7 bases line up with TRBD2. Germline values: CDR1 MDHEN, CDR2 SYDVKM. CDR3 length: 13 residues. CDR3 region: CASRRTREEIQYF. CDR3 coding DNA: TGTGCCAGCAGACGGACTAGGGAAGAGATCCAGTACTTC.

This chain links TRBV27 with TRBJ2-3, with D perhaps given as TRBD1 or TRBD2 (5 bases each). Germline CDR1 reads MNHEY; CDR2 reads SMNVEV (reference sequence). V dropped 2 bases and J dropped 5 bases, with 26 bases sitting between them. The CDR3 extends over 19 amino acids. The CDR3 sequence is CASSLIRAGLGSLGDTQYF. The CDR3 nucleotides read TGTGCCAGCAGTTTAATACGGGCAGGGCTAGGGAGTTTAGGAGATACGCAGTATTTT.